The subject of this entry is one T cell receptor beta chain. The antigen is not known. The data derive from a study of cytomegalovirus exposure and HLA in healthy donors. Looking at the study overall: There were 350 to 400 genotyped donors. Of these, 81% fell in the genetic ancestry cluster associated with self-reported Caucasian donors. Broader study findings: Later genetic work tied a missense DCLRE1C variant to beta-chain V and J trimming.

Germline V lookup: CDR1 DFQATT, CDR2 SNEGSKA (reference sequence). This CDR3 has 11 residues. Primers for the PCR totalled 60 Vbeta and 13 Jbeta. Assay: immunoSEQ multiplex PCR; the TCRdb copy retains only in-frame clones and omits some. Counted here are about 130,000 clones, around three quarters occurring once; the ten biggest clones make up 1%. The sequenced material came from PBMCs. The TCR was taken from a man aged 40-49 years in good health and CMV-seronegative. The V call is TRBV20-1, the J call TRBJ1-2; 7 nucleotides match TRBD1. CDR3 coding DNA: TGCAGGGTGGGGACAGACTATGGCTACACCTTC. Encoded protein: CRVGTDYGYTF.